This T cell receptor beta chain was profiled in a study of shared clonotypes between healthy human individuals. This CDR3 is built from 18 residues. Germline lookup yields CDR1 SGHTA and CDR2 FQGTGA. With V trimmed by 4 bases and J by 1 base, 15 bases remained unmatched. Details on this clone: Its target is not known.

As originally analysed: ImmunoSEQ output lacked quality scores and full-length reads, limiting matched filtering. The assay was immunoSEQ multiplex PCR, and TCRdb's table has in-frame clones only and misses some. V, J and clone size reflect that table, while D and trimming were determined from the DNA. This table has roughly 500,000 clones, approximately 85% appearing once. Study-level results: The low donor count limited represented genetic and exposure-history diversity.

Unsorted samples, those not sorted, used 84 million or so PBMCs for genomic DNA. Sequenced sample: PBMCs. The sequence was obtained from a woman aged 40 to 50 in good health. Some clones in this sample may be carry-over from other donors' samples. V usage is TRBV7-3 and J usage is TRBJ2-5; 7 positions match TRBD1. The CDR3: CASSSGNLGQPSQETQYF. CDR3 coding DNA: TGTGCCAGCAGCTCCGGGAACCTGGGACAGCCCTCCCAAGAGACCCAGTACTTC.